This is a list of T cell receptor beta chains from one sample in a study of cytomegalovirus exposure and HLA in healthy donors. Sequencing used immunoSEQ multiplex PCR; TCRdb keeps in-frame clones, though not all of them. The sample gives around 120,000 clones, around 79% of which show up once; roughly 6.3% is in the top ten. The material sequenced was PBMCs. The receptors were gathered from a woman in her thirties or forties in good health and CMV-seronegative. Both conserved end residues are part of each CDR3. Fields, in order: V gene, D gene, J gene, clone size, CDR3 protein, CDR3 DNA. D genes are given only for firm matches. The size field is filled for only some rows; it gives once, few, many or a size class.

TRBV5-4	TRBD2	TRBJ2-7	few	CASSLAGQHYEQYF	TGTGCCAGCAGCCTAGCGGGACAGCACTACGAGCAGTACTTC
TRBV19	NA	TRBJ1-1	once	CASSIGTIEAFF	TGTGCCAGTAGTATAGGAACAATTGAAGCTTTCTTT
TRBV7-2	TRBD1	TRBJ1-4	NA	CASSRDRADEKLFF	TGTGCCAGCAGCCGCGACAGGGCGGATGAAAAACTGTTTTTT
TRBV11-2	NA	TRBJ1-1	NA	CASSPQGNTEAFF	TGTGCCAGCAGCCCCCAGGGGAACACTGAAGCTTTCTTT
TRBV19	NA	TRBJ1-1	NA	CASSITPLIATEAFF	TGTGCCAGTAGTATCACGCCCTTAATCGCGACTGAAGCTTTCTTT
TRBV2	NA	TRBJ2-7	NA	CASSGPDSYEQYF	TGTGCCAGCAGTGGGCCGGACAGCTACGAGCAGTACTTC
TRBV27	TRBD1	TRBJ2-1	NA	CASGRTGNWDEQFF	TGTGCCAGCGGTCGGACAGGGAATTGGGATGAGCAGTTCTTC
TRBV10-3	TRBD2	TRBJ2-3	NA	CASGLAGVGTQYF	TGTGCCTCAGGACTAGCGGGAGTAGGTACGCAGTATTTT
TRBV19	TRBD2	TRBJ2-7	NA	CASRAEGAGNSYEQYF	TGTGCCAGTAGGGCCGAGGGAGCGGGAAACTCCTACGAGCAGTACTTC
TRBV6-1	TRBD2	TRBJ2-1	few	CASTPGTSGTNEQFF	TGTGCCAGCACTCCCGGGACTAGCGGGACCAATGAGCAGTTCTTC
TRBV5-1	TRBD1	TRBJ2-5	NA	CASSLGTGEGSKTQYF	TGCGCCAGCAGCTTGGGGACAGGGGAAGGTTCGAAGACCCAGTACTTC
TRBV4-2	TRBD1	TRBJ2-1	once	CASSQGTGQGENEQFF	TGTGCCAGCAGCCAAGGAACGGGACAGGGAGAAAATGAGCAGTTCTTC
TRBV28	NA	TRBJ1-2	NA	CASSPYQRGGYGYTF	TGTGCCAGCAGTCCCTACCAGCGGGGAGGGTATGGCTACACCTTC
TRBV5-1	TRBD1	TRBJ2-6	NA	CASSLQGASSGANGLTF	TGCGCCAGCAGCTTGCAGGGGGCGAGCTCTGGGGCCAACGGCCTGACTTTC
TRBV5-1	TRBD1	TRBJ1-4	NA	CASRTGTGPQGEKLFF	TGCGCCAGCAGAACCGGGACAGGACCACAAGGGGAAAAACTGTTTTTT
TRBV2	NA	TRBJ1-2	NA	CASSLDRPNYGYTF	TGTGCCAGCAGTCTAGACAGGCCTAACTATGGCTACACCTTC
TRBV5-6	TRBD1	TRBJ2-7	NA	CASQYGAGGKEQYF	TGTGCCAGCCAATACGGAGCAGGGGGCAAAGAGCAGTACTTC
TRBV19	TRBD1	TRBJ2-7	NA	CASSARGDRRHSYEQYF	TGTGCCAGTAGTGCGCGAGGGGACAGGCGCCATTCCTACGAGCAGTACTTC
TRBV19	TRBD1	TRBJ1-1	once	CASSIGQGTEAFF	TGTGCCAGTAGTATCGGACAGGGCACTGAAGCTTTCTTT
TRBV5-4	NA	TRBJ2-6	NA	CASGGLNSGANVLTF	TGTGCCAGCGGCGGACTGAACTCTGGGGCCAACGTCCTGACTTTC
TRBV29-1	TRBD1	TRBJ2-3	NA	CSVTSDRGQRDTQYF	TGCAGCGTCACGTCGGACAGGGGGCAAAGAGATACGCAGTATTTT
TRBV18	NA	TRBJ2-7	NA	CASSPGASSYEQYF	TGTGCCAGCTCACCAGGGGCTAGCTCCTACGAGCAGTACTTC
TRBV19	TRBD2	TRBJ2-7	NA	CASSIGSGDYEQYF	TGTGCCAGTAGTATAGGGAGCGGGGACTACGAGCAGTACTTC
TRBV11-2	NA	TRBJ2-7	NA	CASRGVRPGESTDEQYF	TGTGCCAGCAGAGGGGTCCGGCCGGGGGAAAGTACAGACGAGCAGTACTTC
TRBV4-1	NA	TRBJ2-3	once	CASSPSPSGDTQYF	TGCGCCAGCAGCCCAAGTCCCAGCGGGGATACGCAGTATTTT
TRBV11-2	NA	TRBJ2-2	NA	CASSLASGGPPTGELFF	TGTGCCAGCAGCTTAGCCTCGGGGGGCCCCCCCACCGGGGAGCTGTTTTTT
TRBV19	NA	TRBJ2-1	NA	CASSIAVRDNEQFF	TGTGCCAGTAGTATTGCAGTCAGGGACAATGAGCAGTTCTTC
TRBV28	TRBD1	TRBJ2-7	NA	CASAGQVSSYEQYF	TGTGCCAGCGCGGGACAGGTCAGCTCCTACGAGCAGTACTTC
TRBV9	NA	TRBJ2-4	once	CASSVGLEGSQYF	TGTGCCAGCAGCGTAGGACTAGAGGGCAGTCAGTACTTC
TRBV4-3	NA	TRBJ2-3	NA	CASSQTWQGIADTQYF	TGCGCCAGCAGCCAAACTTGGCAGGGGATCGCAGATACGCAGTATTTT
TRBV29-1	NA	TRBJ2-7	NA	CSVPILGSSYEQYF	TGCAGCGTACCCATCCTAGGGAGCTCCTACGAGCAGTACTTC
TRBV28	TRBD1	TRBJ1-1	once	CASSSTGLNTEAFF	TGTGCCAGCAGTTCGACAGGGCTGAACACTGAAGCTTTCTTT
TRBV7-2	NA	TRBJ1-2	NA	CASSPGLWENYGYTF	TGTGCCAGCAGCCCGGGACTCTGGGAAAACTATGGCTACACCTTC
TRBV11-3	TRBD2	TRBJ2-7	few	CASSYRLAPLYEQYF	TGTGCCAGCAGCTACAGACTAGCGCCGCTCTACGAGCAGTACTTC
TRBV11-2	NA	TRBJ2-7	NA	CASSLDQEQYF	TGTGCCAGCAGCTTAGATCAGGAGCAGTACTTC
TRBV21-1	NA	TRBJ2-7	few	CASSGRTPEQYF	TGTGCCAGCAGCGGGAGGACCCCGGAGCAGTACTTC
TRBV7-2	NA	TRBJ2-5	NA	CASSFSPGTQYF	TGTGCCAGCAGCTTTAGTCCGGGGACCCAGTACTTC
TRBV5-4	NA	TRBJ1-1	NA	CASSLPGVNTEAFF	TGTGCCAGCAGCTTGCCAGGGGTGAACACTGAAGCTTTCTTT
TRBV5-1	TRBD2	TRBJ2-1	NA	CATKRTSGSGGEQFF	TGCGCCACAAAAAGGACTAGCGGGAGCGGGGGTGAGCAGTTCTTC
TRBV4-1	TRBD1	TRBJ1-5	NA	CASGRPGTGGFQPQHF	TGCGCCAGCGGCAGACCGGGGACAGGGGGTTTTCAGCCCCAGCATTTT
TRBV5-1	TRBD2	TRBJ2-2	NA	CASSLVGLAAGELFF	TGCGCCAGCAGCTTGGTTGGACTAGCGGCCGGGGAGCTGTTTTTT
TRBV11-2	TRBD1	TRBJ1-2	NA	CASSLRQGNGYTF	TGTGCCAGCAGCCTAAGACAGGGAAATGGCTACACCTTC
TRBV7-9	NA	TRBJ2-7	NA	CSSTLDGGSSSYEQYF	TGTTCCAGCACCCTAGATGGCGGAAGTAGCTCCTACGAGCAGTACTTC
TRBV7-9	TRBD1	TRBJ2-3	NA	CASSSDRGSTDTQYF	TGTGCCAGCAGCTCTGACAGGGGGAGCACAGATACGCAGTATTTT
TRBV4-2	NA	TRBJ2-3	NA	CASSPGLHTDTQYF	TGTGCCAGCAGCCCGGGACTCCATACAGATACGCAGTATTTT
TRBV7-2	NA	TRBJ1-1	NA	CASSQNWNTEAFF	TGTGCCAGCAGCCAAAATTGGAACACTGAAGCTTTCTTT
TRBV4-3	TRBD1	TRBJ2-1	few	CASSQGQGRYEQFF	TGCGCCAGCAGCCAAGGACAGGGGAGGTATGAGCAGTTCTTC
TRBV7-9	NA	TRBJ1-3	NA	CASSPYRVDTIYF	TGTGCCAGCAGCCCCTACCGGGTGGACACCATATATTTT
TRBV5-5	TRBD1	TRBJ2-2	NA	CASSLRSFPGQGNTGELFF	TGTGCCAGCAGCTTGAGGTCTTTCCCGGGACAGGGGAACACCGGGGAGCTGTTTTTT
TRBV19	TRBD1	TRBJ1-2	NA	CASSTNRGANYGYTF	TGTGCCAGTAGTACTAACAGGGGAGCTAACTATGGCTACACCTTC
TRBV6-5	NA	TRBJ1-5	NA	CASSTDSYQPQHF	TGTGCCAGCAGTACTGACAGTTATCAGCCCCAGCATTTT
TRBV7-2	NA	TRBJ1-2	NA	CASSEGGAPGYTF	TGTGCCAGCAGCGAGGGGGGGGCGCCTGGCTACACCTTC
TRBV5-1	TRBD1	TRBJ1-2	once	CASSQRDRASLYGYTF	TGCGCCAGCAGCCAGAGGGACAGGGCATCCCTTTATGGCTACACCTTC
TRBV2	NA	TRBJ2-5	NA	CASSDRDTREQYF	TGTGCCAGCAGTGATCGGGATACCCGGGAGCAGTACTTC
TRBV6-6	NA	TRBJ1-5	NA	CASSAPNQPQHF	TGTGCCAGCAGCGCGCCCAATCAGCCCCAGCATTTT
TRBV27	TRBD2	TRBJ2-1	NA	CASSPGTSRNEQFF	TGTGCCAGCAGTCCCGGGACTAGCAGGAATGAGCAGTTCTTC
TRBV7-7	TRBD2	TRBJ2-1	NA	CASSLGPSGGYNEQFF	TGTGCTAGCAGCTTAGGGCCTAGCGGGGGGTACAATGAGCAGTTCTTC